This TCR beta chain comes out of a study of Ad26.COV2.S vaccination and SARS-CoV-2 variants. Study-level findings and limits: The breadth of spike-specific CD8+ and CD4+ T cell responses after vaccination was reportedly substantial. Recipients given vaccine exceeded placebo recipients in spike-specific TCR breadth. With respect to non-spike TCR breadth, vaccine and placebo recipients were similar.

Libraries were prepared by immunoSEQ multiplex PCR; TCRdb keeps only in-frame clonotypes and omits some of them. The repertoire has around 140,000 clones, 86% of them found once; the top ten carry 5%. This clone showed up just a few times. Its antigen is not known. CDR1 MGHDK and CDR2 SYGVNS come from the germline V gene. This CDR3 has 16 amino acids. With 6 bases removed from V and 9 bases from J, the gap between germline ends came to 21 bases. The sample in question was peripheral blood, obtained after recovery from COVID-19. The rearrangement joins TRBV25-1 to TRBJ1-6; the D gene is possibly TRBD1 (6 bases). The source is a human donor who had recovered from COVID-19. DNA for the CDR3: TGTGCCAGCAGACGAACCTCAGGGGTGGAGAGTTCACCCCTCCACTTT. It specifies CASRRTSGVESSPLHF.